The 25 T cell receptor beta chains below all came from one sample that was sequenced in a study of shared clonotypes between healthy human individuals. CD45RO-negative cells were positively selected for CCR7, leaving out terminally differentiated effector memory CD45RA+ cells. Only in-frame clones appear in the TCRdb table, and some are missing; sequencing was by immunoSEQ multiplex PCR. The data hold about 2.1 million clones, with 93% observed a single time. Material: naive CD8+ T cells from PBMCs. These receptors originate from a man younger than 35 in good health. Some clones in this sample may be carry-over from other donors' samples.

The chain recombines TRBV28 with TRBJ1-4; TRBD1 matches 12 bases. The J segment lost 7 bases and the V segment lost 7 bases, leaving 16 bases of the junction unmatched. Per germline, CDR1 MDHEN and CDR2 SYDVKM. CDR3 length: 18 residues. CDR3 sequence: CASNPTLSGTGGGEKLFF. The CDR3 DNA reads as TGTGCCAGCAATCCGACACTCTCCGGGACAGGGGGCGGTGAAAAACTGTTTTTT.

In DNA form, the CDR3 reads TGTGCCAGCAGTCCCGGCAACCATCAGCCCCAGCATTTT. This gives the protein CASSPGNHQPQHF. The chain joins TRBV28 to TRBJ1-5, with D unresolved. V was clipped by 5 bases and J by 5 bases, with 10 bases between them. This CDR3 is built from 13 residues. Looked up from germline, CDR1 is MDHEN and CDR2 is SYDVKM.

The V and J genes are TRBV21-1 and TRBJ2-7; the table gives TRBD2 as D, unverified against the DNA. TRBV21-1 constitutes a pseudogene. The CDR3 loop spans 16 amino acids. CDR3 sequence: CASRQSGGGDPYEQYF. CDR3 sequence (DNA): TGTGCCAGCAGACAAAGTGGTGGGGGGGACCCCTACGAGCAGTACTTC.

CDR3: CASSQDLSDYGYTF. The CDR3 DNA is TGCGCCAGCAGCCAAGACTTAAGTGACTATGGCTACACCTTC. The chain employs TRBV4-1 and TRBJ1-2, with unresolved D. This CDR3 comprises 14 residues. V lost 0 bases, J lost 3 bases, and 8 bases lay in between. Looked up from germline, CDR1 is MGHRA and CDR2 is YSYEKL.

The table lists this clone with a few counts. The chain links TRBV6-4 to TRBJ2-1; a possible D gene is TRBD1 (6 bases). The CDR3 runs to 12 residues. Germline V lookup: CDR1 MRHNA, CDR2 SNTAGT. Trimming cost V 0 bases and J 15 bases, with 12 bases left between them. The CDR3 sequence is CASSDSSGEPFF. The CDR3 DNA sequence: TGTGCCAGCAGTGACTCCTCAGGGGAACCGTTCTTC.

CDR3 loop: CASSPRLGLVHEQYF. The CDR3 nucleotides read TGTGCCAGTAGTCCAAGACTGGGCCTTGTGCACGAGCAGTACTTC. V gene TRBV19 combines with J gene TRBJ2-7; D is unresolved. This CDR3 comprises 15 residues. Germline V CDR1 and CDR2: LNHDA, SQIVND (reference sequence). Between the trimmed V and J ends, which lost 5 bases and 5 bases, there was a span of 19 bases.

This clone is a singleton in its sample. The chain links TRBV28 to TRBJ2-7; 7 bases line up with TRBD1. Looked up from germline, CDR1 is MDHEN and CDR2 is SYDVKM. V gave up 5 bases and J gave up 4 bases; unmatched junction bases: 11. The CDR3 is 15 residues long. The CDR3 coding sequence is TGTGCCAGCAGTCCCAGACAGGGCTTCTGGTACGAGCAGTACTTC. Protein: CASSPRQGFWYEQYF.

This chain uses TRBV15 with TRBJ2-7, with D perhaps matching TRBD2 (5 bases). The V gene's germline CDR1 is LNHNV and CDR2 YYDKDF (reference sequence). The ends were cut back, 3 bases at V and 5 bases at J, with 11 bases in the middle. This CDR3 has 13 amino acids. CDR3 in amino acids: CATSSRSGNEQYF. The CDR3 DNA reads TGTGCCACCAGCAGCCGATCCGGGAACGAGCAGTACTTC.

The chain joins TRBV5-5 to TRBJ2-7, with D maybe TRBD1 (5 bases). Germline CDR1 is SGHKS and CDR2 is YYEKEE (reference sequence). The V gene lost 0 bases and the J gene lost 5 bases, with 15 bases spanning the gap. This CDR3 contains 15 residues. CDR3 nucleotide sequence: TGTGCCAGCAGCTTGGAAGTGAGGCAGGGCCACGAGCAGTACTTC. Protein product: CASSLEVRQGHEQYF.

Turning to this clone: This sample includes further DNA sequences coding for the same CDR3. The chain links TRBV5-1 to TRBJ2-3; 9 bases fit TRBD1. V lost 0 bases, J lost 1 base, and 0 bases stayed unmatched. CDR3 length: 15 residues. The V gene's germline CDR1 is SGHRS and CDR2 YFSETQ. CDR3 nucleotides: TGCGCCAGCAGCTTGGGACAGGGGGGCACAGATACGCAGTATTTT. Its protein product is CASSLGQGGTDTQYF.

The gene calls are TRBV27 and TRBJ2-1; no clear D gene. The CDR3 has 12 residues. Trimming took off 5 bases at V and 12 bases at J, with 14 bases between the two ends. The V gene's germline CDR1 is MNHEY and CDR2 SMNVEV (reference sequence). CDR3 in amino acids: CASSPFQRAQFF. CDR3 sequence (DNA): TGTGCCAGCAGTCCGTTTCAGCGTGCGCAGTTCTTC.

This rearrangement joins TRBV11-3 to TRBJ2-3; the match to TRBD2 covers 7 bases. Trimming removed 5 bases from V and 2 bases from J; junction bases left unmatched: 7. The CDR3 is made up of 15 amino acids. From germline, CDR1 is SGHNT and CDR2 YENEEA. CDR3 protein: CASSLKAGFTDTQYF. CDR3 in DNA: TGTGCCAGCAGCCTTAAAGCGGGATTCACAGATACGCAGTATTTT.

V gene TRBV29-1 combines with J gene TRBJ2-1; 8 nucleotides line up with TRBD1. Germline CDR1 SQVTM, CDR2 ANQGSEA. This CDR3 is 14 amino acids long. Trimming cost V 6 bases and J 4 bases; bases outside gene matches: 8. CDR3 DNA sequence: TGCAGCGTCCGCACAGGGGGAGAGTACAATGAGCAGTTCTTC. This sequence encodes CSVRTGGEYNEQFF.

As to this clone: Other DNA sequences from this sample encode an identical CDR3 as well. This chain uses TRBV9 with TRBJ2-7; 9 bases align to TRBD1. Per germline, CDR1 SGDLS and CDR2 YYNGEE. This CDR3 has 15 residues. Trimming at V came to 0 bases and at J to 1 base, leaving 2 bases not matched to a gene. CDR3 protein: CASSVGGQGSYEQYF. CDR3 bases: TGTGCCAGCAGCGTAGGTGGACAGGGGTCCTACGAGCAGTACTTC.

The chain combines TRBV28 with TRBJ2-7, with 8 positions matching TRBD2. Germline lookup yields CDR1 MDHEN and CDR2 SYDVKM. This CDR3 has 17 amino acids. With 5 bases clipped from V and 3 bases from J, the junction kept 15 bases outside the gene matches. DNA for the CDR3: TGTGCCAGCAGTCCTCTGCCGGTTGGGCGGGAGGACTACGAGCAGTACTTC. This codes for CASSPLPVGREDYEQYF. The full variable domain, its missing parts supplied by reference TRBV28 and TRBJ2-7, is DVKVTQSSRYLVKRTGEKVFLECVQDMDHENMFWYRQDPGLGLRLIYFSYDVKMKEKGDIPEGYSVSREKKERFSLILESASTNQTSMYLCASSPLPVGREDYEQYFGPGTRLTVT.

A word on this clone: Compared with germline, one end of the junction differs, possibly owing to a read error. The chain has TRBV6-5 and TRBJ2-7; TRBD1 might be the D (5 bases). There are 13 residues in the CDR3. Germline V gene lookup returns CDR1 MNHEY and CDR2 SVGAGI. CDR3 loop: CASSYRGSHEQYF. The CDR3 bases are TGTGCCAGCAGTTACAGGGGCTCCCACGAGCAGTACTTC.

The table lists this clone with a few counts. This chain links TRBV7-9 with TRBJ1-3; D is undetermined. Germline CDR1 SEHNR, CDR2 FQNEAQ (reference sequence). Trimming pared 5 bases from V and 0 bases from J, leaving 8 bases between. This CDR3 has 14 residues. The CDR3 loop reads CASSELSSGNTIYF. The CDR3 DNA reads TGTGCCAGCAGCGAACTGAGCTCTGGAAACACCATATATTTT.

This chain uses TRBV27 with TRBJ1-4, with TRBD1 identical over 7 bases. Germline lookup yields CDR1 MNHEY and CDR2 SMNVEV (reference sequence). The V segment lost 5 bases and the J segment 5 bases; nucleotides outside the gene matches: 8. The CDR3 contains 15 residues. CDR3 in DNA: TGTGCCAGCAGTCCGCGGACAGGCGCGAATGAAAAACTGTTTTTT. Translated, it gives CASSPRTGANEKLFF. Together with reference TRBV27 and TRBJ1-4, the CDR3 gives the full variable domain: EAQVTQNPRYLITVTGKKLTVTCSQNMNHEYMSWYRQDPGLGLRQIYYSMNVEVTDKGDVPEGYKVSRKEKRNFPLILESPSPNQTSLYFCASSPRTGANEKLFFGSGTQLSVL.

The chain uses TRBV15 and TRBJ1-1; 9 bases align to TRBD1. Looked up from germline, CDR1 is LNHNV and CDR2 is YYDKDF (reference sequence). The CDR3 has 17 amino acids. Trimming took 2 bases from V and 4 from J; bases not matched to a gene: 11. The CDR3 sequence is CATSRKAVVTGGTEAFF. For the CDR3, the DNA is TGTGCCACCAGCAGAAAAGCAGTAGTGACAGGGGGCACTGAAGCTTTCTTT.

This clone appeared a few times. The chain carries TRBV30 and TRBJ1-1; 7 positions match TRBD1. This CDR3 contains 13 residues. Germline V gives CDR1 GTSNPN, CDR2 SVGIG (reference sequence). J gave up 0 bases and V 7 bases, and 5 bases lay outside the gene matches. The CDR3 loop reads CASLGGLNTEAFF. The CDR3 nucleotides are TGTGCCTCTCTAGGGGGCCTGAACACTGAAGCTTTCTTT.

This clone was seen just once. The V and J genes are TRBV6-5 and TRBJ1-1; 12 bases are a match to TRBD1. The CDR3 length is 15 residues. Germline assignment: CDR1 MNHEY and CDR2 SVGAGI. The trim removed 5 bases at V and 3 bases at J, leaving 4 bases unmatched. CDR3 nucleotides: TGTGCCAGCAGTGGGACAGGGGGCTGGTACACTGAAGCTTTCTTT. Its protein product is CASSGTGGWYTEAFF.

The chain combines TRBV11-2 with TRBJ2-7; D might be TRBD1 or TRBD2, each matching 5 bases. The CDR3 loop spans 14 amino acids. Trimming removed 4 bases from V and 2 bases from J, with 12 bases in between. Looked up from germline, CDR1 is SGHAT and CDR2 is FQNNGV. The CDR3 DNA is TGTGCCAGCAGCTGGGACGTTGGAACCTACGAGCAGTACTTC. It specifies CASSWDVGTYEQYF.

V usage is TRBV6-1 and J usage is TRBJ2-7; D tentatively fits TRBD1 or TRBD2 (6 bases each). V was cut by 2 bases and J by 2 bases, with 13 bases left in between. The CDR3 runs to 15 residues. The germline V gene has CDR1 MNHNS and CDR2 SASEGT. The CDR3: CASSEIRGAAYEQYF. DNA of the CDR3: TGTGCCAGCAGTGAAATAAGGGGGGCCGCCTACGAGCAGTACTTC.

This clone showed up just a few times. This sequence joins TRBV19 and TRBJ1-1, with D uncertain. Per the germline V gene, CDR1 is LNHDA and CDR2 is SQIVND (reference sequence). This CDR3 contains 11 residues. V was clipped by 3 bases and J by 4 bases, with 3 bases between them. CDR3 nucleotides: TGTGCCAGTAGTATGCGCACTGAAGCTTTCTTT. This gives the protein CASSMRTEAFF.

This chain joins TRBV21-1 and TRBJ2-7; the DNA was not used to check the table's D call, TRBD1. TRBV21-1 is labeled a pseudogene. The CDR3 has 16 residues. As DNA, the CDR3 is TGTGCCAGCAGCAAAAGCCCGGACAGGGAAGACTACGAGCAGTACTTC. Translation: CASSKSPDREDYEQYF.